This T cell receptor beta chain was captured by sequencing in a study of cytomegalovirus exposure and HLA in healthy donors. Broader study findings: In vitro checks showed that a few CMV-associated chains really do target CMV antigens. It has been reported that TCR beta sequences accurately predicted the HLA-A and HLA-B alleles of most subjects.

Comments on this clone: Its antigen is unknown.

Germline trimming cut 0 bases from V and 2 bases from J; bases unmatched to any gene: 7. The CDR3 runs to 16 residues. CDR1 is SGHRS and CDR2 is YFSETQ in the germline V gene. Primers for the PCR totalled 60 Vbeta and 13 Jbeta. Produced via immunoSEQ multiplex PCR; TCRdb's table is partial and in-frame only. The table lists about 170,000 clones, about four fifths of them singletons, with around 1.5% in the top ten. Sequencing was done on a sample of PBMCs. This clonotype originated in a male donor in good health and CMV-seronegative. J is TRBJ2-7 and V is TRBV5-1; 8 nucleotides agree with TRBD1. The CDR3 bases are TGCGCCAGCAGCTTGGATAGTCAGGGGGCCGCCTACGAGCAGTACTTC. Translated, it gives CASSLDSQGAAYEQYF.